This T cell receptor beta chain was identified during a study of T cell repertoires in cytomegalovirus infection. On this clonotype itself: No antigen is known for it.

The CDR3 is 14 residues long. The V and J ends lost 10 bases and 4 bases, in that order; junction bases with no gene match: 6. Germline CDR1 SNHLY, CDR2 FYNNEI. Study-wide findings and caveats: CMV-specific TCR beta clonotypes restricted by HLA-C dominated the ex vivo response.

TCRdb processed the reads anew with MiXCR; each CDR3 protein has one entry. The sample records fewer than 350,000 distinct CDR3 sequences, around 9.5% being singletons. Sequenced material: PBMCs. The genes are TRBV2 and TRBJ2-1; 11 bases align to TRBD1. This receptor was identified in a human donor in good health (CMV status not recorded). Some clones in this sample may be carry-over from other donors' samples. Here the CDR3 DNA reads TGTGCCATAGTCCGGGACAGGGGGTACAATGAGCAGTTCTTC. It is translated as CAIVRDRGYNEQFF. The full variable domain, with the rest looked up from reference TRBV2 and TRBJ2-1, is EPEVTQTPSHQVTQMGQEVILRCVPISNHLYFYWYRQILGQKVEFLVSFYNNEISEKSEIFDDQFSVERPDGSNFTLKIRSTKLEDSAMYFCAIVRDRGYNEQFFGPGTRLTVL.